This TCR beta chain appears in the sequencing data of a study of human T cells and chemical hapten exposure. About the study: On the upper back, patch tests were applied with 0.01% DPC and read at 6 days. Small differences in pooled library volume mainly drove the variation in TCR yields per sample.

This clonotype was seen repeatedly, ten times or more. Indicated time point: patch test 1, 2 weeks after DPC sensitization. As to treatment: therapeutic diphenylcyclopropenone sensitization with weekly scalp DPC. Individual cDNA molecules received unique molecular identifiers in the library. MiXCR, run by TCRdb on the RACE reads, gives a single entry per CDR3 protein. This table has roughly 190,000 distinct CDR3 sequences, 20% to 25% appearing once. Germline V gives CDR1 DFQATT, CDR2 SNEGSKA (reference sequence). The V and J ends lost 0 bases and 8 bases, in that order; junction bases with no gene match: 20. This CDR3 spans 20 amino acids.

This TCR was sampled from a woman aged 45 to 65 with alopecia areata. Some clones in this sample may be carry-over from other donors' samples. Sequencing was performed on whole blood, taken in connection with sensitization to the hapten diphenylcyclopropenone (DPC). The rearrangement uses TRBV20-1 and TRBJ2-1, with 12 bases matching TRBD2. CDR3 residues: CSARDIRASGRAEKIYEQFF. As DNA, the CDR3 is TGCAGTGCTAGAGATATCAGGGCTAGCGGGAGGGCCGAGAAGATCTATGAGCAGTTCTTC.